Shown below are 18 T cell receptor beta chains from a single sample sequenced in a study of blood T cells in healthy people across ages. Next came a second PCR, run for roughly 6 to 11 cycles, which used a sample-barcoded 5' primer along with a J-beta primer mix. TCRdb re-derived calls from the 5' RACE reads in MiXCR, one entry per CDR3 protein. The table lists about 1.8 million distinct CDR3 sequences, just under 50% of them singletons, with less than 2.5% in the top ten. The sequencing sample was made of blood. These receptors were taken from a woman aged 35 to 49 in good health.

This clonotype has only a few counts. It is unclear where the CDR3 begins or ends on the DNA, so no DNA is shown, and the CDR3 is as TCRdb lists it. The chain recombines TRBV11-2 with TRBJ2-5; TRBD1 is the table's D call, not checked against the DNA. Germline loops: CDR1 SGHAT, CDR2 FQNNGV. The CDR3 is 15 amino acids long, termini counted. CDR3 protein: CASSFGAGGLETQYF.

V usage is TRBV24-1 and J usage is TRBJ2-1, with TRBD2 matching over 8 bases. The end of the DNA fits TRBJ2-7 better, so the J call may be wrong. This CDR3 region has 15 residues. Germline V CDR1 and CDR2: KGHDR, SFDVKD. In DNA form, the CDR3 reads TGTGCCACCAGTAGGACTAGCAACTCCTACAATGAGCAGTACTTC. Translated, it gives CATSRTSNSYNEQYF.

Concerning this clonotype: This may arise from a read error, as a much more abundant clone is one base away. V usage is TRBV10-3 and J usage is TRBJ2-7, with TRBD2 identical over 15 bases. Germline lookup yields CDR1 ENHRY and CDR2 SYGVKD. The CDR3 is 14 amino acids. Trimming removed 5 bases from V and 6 bases from J; junction bases left unmatched: 2. The chain's CDR3 is CAISQGLAGGEQYF. Written as DNA, the CDR3 is TGTGCCATCAGTCAGGGACTAGCGGGGGGCGAGCAGTACTTC.

The J gene is TRBJ2-1, the V gene TRBV12-3 or TRBV12-4; 9 bases line up with TRBD2. J lost 8 bases, V lost 6 bases, and 11 bases had no gene match. There are 15 residues in the CDR3. The DNA for the CDR3 is TGTGCCAGCAGGCCCCTAGCGGGGAAGGTGGATGAGCAGTTCTTC. Its translation: CASRPLAGKVDEQFF.

This clonotype has more than one count but fewer than ten. V usage is TRBV10-2 and J usage is TRBJ2-5; TRBD1 matches at 9 bases. Germline CDR1 WSHSY, CDR2 SAAADI. The CDR3 loop spans 18 amino acids. The trim removed 6 bases at V and 1 base at J, leaving 15 bases unmatched. The CDR3: CASSAGTGTGWTQETQYF. CDR3 nucleotide sequence: TGCGCCAGCAGCGCCGGGACAGGGACTGGGTGGACCCAAGAGACCCAGTACTTC.

This clonotype has just a few counts. The rearrangement links TRBV20-1 to TRBJ2-3; TRBD2 matches at 9 bases. V shed 3 bases, J shed 3 bases, and the junction held 7 bases outside the gene matches. Germline V gene lookup returns CDR1 DFQATT and CDR2 SNEGSKA (reference sequence). The CDR3 is 15 residues long. CDR3 in amino acids: CSASRLAVRTDTQYF. DNA for the CDR3: TGCAGTGCTAGCCGACTAGCGGTGAGGACAGATACGCAGTATTTT.

This clonotype was counted only a few times. The chain couples TRBV29-1 to TRBJ2-1; tentative D call: TRBD2 (5 bases). V dropped 7 bases and J dropped 0 bases, with 16 bases sitting between them. The CDR3 is made up of 15 amino acids. Germline V CDR1 and CDR2: SQVTM, ANQGSEA. CDR3 sequence: CSGRWRLSSYNEQFF. The CDR3, as DNA: TGCAGCGGACGATGGAGGTTAAGCTCCTACAATGAGCAGTTCTTC.

There are a few counts of this clonotype. This chain joins TRBV2 and TRBJ2-5, with a weak D call TRBD2 (6 bases). This CDR3 comprises 14 residues. Germline assignment: CDR1 SNHLY and CDR2 FYNNEI. With 7 bases removed from V and 5 bases from J, the gap between germline ends came to 17 bases. DNA of the CDR3: TGTGCCAGCAACTTACTAGCTCAACGGGAGACCCAGTACTTC. Its protein is CASNLLAQRETQYF.

With respect to this clonotype: Its ends do not fully match the called genes, so a read error is possible. The J gene is TRBJ2-1, the V gene TRBV4-2; 8 bases agree with TRBD2. The germline V gene has CDR1 LGHNA and CDR2 YNFKEQ. CDR3 length: 17 amino acids. CDR3 in amino acids: CASSQEASGGPGNERFF. The CDR3, as DNA: TGTGCCAGCAGCCAAGAAGCCAGCGGGGGTCCCGGGAATGAGCGGTTCTTC.

The chain links TRBV7-2 to TRBJ2-3, with D possibly matching TRBD2 (6 bases). V was pared by 3 bases and J by 1 base, with 14 bases between. The CDR3 has 16 amino acids. Germline lookup yields CDR1 SGHTA and CDR2 FQGNSA. This CDR3 is CASSFGPSVGTDTQYF. As DNA, the CDR3 is TGTGCCAGCAGCTTTGGCCCTAGCGTGGGCACAGATACGCAGTATTTT.

This clonotype was seen more than once but under ten times. This sequence joins TRBV4-3 and TRBJ1-2; D perhaps matches TRBD1 (6 bases). Trimming shortened V by 4 bases and J by 5 bases, and 20 bases separated the two germline ends. Germline V lookup: CDR1 LGHNA, CDR2 YSLEER. The CDR3 spans 16 residues. DNA for the CDR3: TGCGCCAGCAGCCCCATCGGGGCAGGGGTATGGTATGGCTACACCTTC. Amino acid sequence: CASSPIGAGVWYGYTF.

The CDR3 DNA is TGTGCCAGCAGTCCGAACAGGGGGCCAGAGACCCAGTACTTC. It codes for CASSPNRGPETQYF. This chain joins TRBV28 and TRBJ2-5; 9 bases fit TRBD1. Germline CDR1 is MDHEN and CDR2 is SYDVKM. V lost 5 bases to trimming and J lost 4 bases; unmatched junction nucleotides: 5. This CDR3 has 14 residues.

This clonotype was seen a few times. V and J are TRBV9 and TRBJ2-1; 8 bases align to TRBD2. The CDR3 has 15 amino acids. The germline V gene has CDR1 SGDLS and CDR2 YYNGEE. J was trimmed by 0 bases and V by 5 bases; bases with no gene match: 4. The CDR3 here is CASSDSGSSYNEQFF. For the CDR3, the DNA is TGTGCCAGCAGTGACAGCGGGAGCTCCTACAATGAGCAGTTCTTC.

This chain connects TRBV20-1 to TRBJ2-3, with 9 bases identical to TRBD2. This CDR3 is built from 17 residues. The germline V gene has CDR1 DFQATT and CDR2 SNEGSKA (reference sequence). V dropped 6 bases and J dropped 0; count of bases not matched to a gene: 13. CDR3 loop: CSAQPIGAGGSTDTQYF. The CDR3 bases are TGCAGTGCCCAGCCGATCGGAGCGGGGGGCAGCACAGATACGCAGTATTTT.

The gene calls are TRBV7-3 and TRBJ1-1; 7 nucleotides match TRBD1. With V trimmed by 5 bases and J by 2 bases, 11 bases remained unmatched. Germline CDR1 and CDR2: SGHTA and FQGTGA. The CDR3 extends over 16 amino acids. CDR3 sequence reads: CASSPRQGLPNTEAFF. CDR3 sequence (DNA): TGTGCCAGCAGCCCCCGACAGGGCCTCCCAAACACTGAAGCTTTCTTT.

The V and J genes are TRBV9 and TRBJ2-6; D gene unclear. Germline values: CDR1 SGDLS, CDR2 YYNGEE. The CDR3 has 20 residues. V lost 3 bases, J lost 0 bases, and 22 bases lay in between. The CDR3 is CASSAPLKPDVYSGANVLTF. CDR3 nucleotides: TGTGCCAGCAGCGCCCCATTGAAGCCAGATGTTTACTCTGGGGCCAACGTCCTGACTTTC.

V is TRBV10-2 and J is TRBJ2-4; weak D call: TRBD2 (6 bases). This CDR3 spans 11 amino acids. Germline V lookup: CDR1 WSHSY, CDR2 SAAADI. V was pared by 6 bases and J by 9 bases, with 9 bases between. This CDR3 is CASRSGFIQYF. DNA for the CDR3: TGCGCCAGCAGGAGCGGGTTCATTCAGTACTTC.

This clonotype was counted between two and nine times. V and J are TRBV5-6 and TRBJ2-3; 8 positions agree with TRBD1. The germline CDR1 and CDR2 sequences are SGHDT and YYEEEE. The CDR3 totals 16 residues. Trimming removed 3 bases from V and 6 bases from J; junction bases left unmatched: 12. The CDR3 protein is CASSSGLDRAADTQYF. Written as DNA, the CDR3 is TGTGCCAGCAGCTCCGGGTTGGACAGGGCTGCTGATACGCAGTATTTT. The whole variable domain, filled in from reference TRBV5-6 and TRBJ2-3, reads DAGVTQSPTHLIKTRGQQVTLRCSPKSGHDTVSWYQQALGQGPQFIFQYYEEEERQRGNFPDRFSGHQFPNYSSELNVNALLLGDSALYLCASSSGLDRAADTQYFGPGTRLTVL.